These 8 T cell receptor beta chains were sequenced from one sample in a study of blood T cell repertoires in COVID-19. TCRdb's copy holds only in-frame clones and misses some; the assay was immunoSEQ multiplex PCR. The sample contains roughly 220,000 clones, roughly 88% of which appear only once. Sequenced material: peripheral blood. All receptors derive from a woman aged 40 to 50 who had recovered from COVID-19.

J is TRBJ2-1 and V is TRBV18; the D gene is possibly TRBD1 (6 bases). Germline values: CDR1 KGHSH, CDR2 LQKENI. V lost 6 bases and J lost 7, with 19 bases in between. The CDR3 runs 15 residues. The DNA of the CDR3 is TGTGCCAGCTCGCCGACCCGACAGGCGCCGAATGAGCAGTTCTTC. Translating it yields CASSPTRQAPNEQFF.

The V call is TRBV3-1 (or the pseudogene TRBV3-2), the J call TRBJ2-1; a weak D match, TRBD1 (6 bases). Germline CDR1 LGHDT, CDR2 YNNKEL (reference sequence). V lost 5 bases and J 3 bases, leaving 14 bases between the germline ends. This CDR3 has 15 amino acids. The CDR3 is CASSEGVLIYNEQFF. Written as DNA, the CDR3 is TGTGCCAGCAGCGAGGGGGTGCTAATCTACAATGAGCAGTTCTTC.

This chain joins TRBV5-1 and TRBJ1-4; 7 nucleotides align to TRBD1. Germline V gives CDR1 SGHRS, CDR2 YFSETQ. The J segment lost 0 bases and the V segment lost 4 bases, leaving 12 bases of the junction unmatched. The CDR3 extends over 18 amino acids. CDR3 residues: CASSPRGNSRATNEKLFF. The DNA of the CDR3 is TGCGCCAGCAGCCCCAGGGGGAACAGCAGAGCAACTAATGAAAAACTGTTTTTT. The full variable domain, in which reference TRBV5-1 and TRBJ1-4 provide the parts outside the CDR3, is KAGVTQTPRYLIKTRGQQVTLSCSPISGHRSVSWYQQTPGQGLQFLFEYFSETQRNKGNFPGRFSGRQFSNSRSEMNVSTLELGDSALYLCASSPRGNSRATNEKLFFGSGTQLSVL.

CDR3 protein: CASSWRGRKQETQYF. Here the CDR3 DNA reads TGTGCCAGCAGCTGGCGTGGCAGGAAGCAAGAGACCCAGTACTTC. The V gene is TRBV5-4, the J gene TRBJ2-5; unclear D gene. Trimming removed 3 bases at V and 2 bases at J, with 14 bases between. The germline gives CDR1 SGHNT, CDR2 YYREEE (reference sequence). The CDR3 loop spans 15 amino acids.

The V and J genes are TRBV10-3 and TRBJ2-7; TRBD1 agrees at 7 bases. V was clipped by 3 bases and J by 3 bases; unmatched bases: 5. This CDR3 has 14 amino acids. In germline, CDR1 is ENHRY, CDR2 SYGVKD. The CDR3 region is CAISERGQNYEQYF. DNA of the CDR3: TGTGCCATCAGTGAACGGGGACAGAACTACGAGCAGTACTTC.

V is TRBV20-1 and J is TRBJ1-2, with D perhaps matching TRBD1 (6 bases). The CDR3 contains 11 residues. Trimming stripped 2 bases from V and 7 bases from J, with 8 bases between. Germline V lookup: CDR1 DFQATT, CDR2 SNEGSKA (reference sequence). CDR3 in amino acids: CSARMGAGYTF. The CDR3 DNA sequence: TGCAGTGCTAGAATGGGGGCTGGCTACACCTTC.

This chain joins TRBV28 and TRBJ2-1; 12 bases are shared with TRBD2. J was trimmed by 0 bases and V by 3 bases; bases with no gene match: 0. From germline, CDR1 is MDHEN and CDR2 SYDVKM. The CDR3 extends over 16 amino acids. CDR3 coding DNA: TGTGCCAGCAGTTTGGGACTAGCGGGCTCCTACAATGAGCAGTTCTTC. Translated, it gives CASSLGLAGSYNEQFF.

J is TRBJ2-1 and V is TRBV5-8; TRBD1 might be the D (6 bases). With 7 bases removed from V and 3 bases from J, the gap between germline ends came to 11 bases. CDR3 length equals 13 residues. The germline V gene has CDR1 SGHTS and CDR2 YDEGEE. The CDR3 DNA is TGTGCCAGCTGGACAGAGGGCTACAATGAGCAGTTCTTC. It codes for CASWTEGYNEQFF.